These T cell receptor beta chains were read from a single sample in a study of shared clonotypes between healthy human individuals. TCRdb's table, derived via immunoSEQ multiplex PCR, lists solely in-frame clones and lacks some. The data show around 2.1 million clones, with 85% to 95% seen just once and over 1.5% held by the top ten. Sample: naive CD8+ T cells from PBMCs. The source is a man aged 18 to 29 in good health. Some clones in this sample may be carry-over from other donors' samples. Each CDR3 is given with its conserved first and last residue. D genes are given only for firm matches. Not every row has a clone size; where given, it reads once, few, many or a size class.

>TRBJ2-1|NA|NA|TRBV11-2
TGTGCCAGCAGCTTAGGGGTGACAGGAGTGTACAATGAGCAGTTCTTC
CASSLGVTGVYNEQFF
>TRBJ1-2|TRBD1|NA|TRBV9
TGTGCCAGCAGCGAGAATACAGGGGTGCACTATGGCTACACCTTC
CASSENTGVHYGYTF
>TRBJ1-1|NA|NA|TRBV29-1
TGCAGCGCTGGCCCGGGGCCGGGCGCCCGGACTGAAGCTTTCTTT
CSAGPGPGARTEAFF
>TRBJ2-1|NA|NA|TRBV6-6
TGTGCCAGCAGCCCACCCTCTCGCGGCAATGAGCAGTTCTTC
CASSPPSRGNEQFF
>TRBJ1-4|TRBD1|NA|TRBV6-5
TGTGCCAGCAGGGCGACAGGGGGGACTAATGAAAAACTGTTTTTT
CASRATGGTNEKLFF
>TRBJ2-7|NA|NA|TRBV27
TGTGCCAGCAGAACCCAAACCGTCTCCTACGAGCAGTACTTC
CASRTQTVSYEQYF
>TRBJ1-2|NA|NA|TRBV5-4
TGTGCCAGCAGCGCAGGACAGAGGTCTTTCACCTTC
CASSAGQRSFTF
>TRBJ2-2|NA|NA|TRBV18
TGTGCCAGCTCACCACAAGCCCCGCCGACAGGCTACACCGGGGAGCTGTTTTTT
CASSPQAPPTGYTGELFF
>TRBJ2-5|NA|once|TRBV7-9
TGTGCCAGCAGCCCAGGAGTAGGGGAGACCCAGTACTTC
CASSPGVGETQYF
>TRBJ2-7|NA|NA|TRBV9
TGTGCCAGCAGCAACCGGGACACCTACGAGCAGTACTTC
CASSNRDTYEQYF
>TRBJ2-1|TRBD2|NA|TRBV7-9
TGTGCCAGCAGCCCAACTCCCGGACTAGCGGGAATAGTCTTC
CASSPTPGLAGIVF
>TRBJ2-1|TRBD2|NA|TRBV4-1
TGCGCCAGCAGCCAACTGGCGGGAGAGGCGGGCTACAATGAGCAGTTCTTC
CASSQLAGEAGYNEQFF
>TRBJ2-2|NA|NA|TRBV19
TGTGCCAGTAGGGAAGGGAACACCGGGGAGCTGTTTTTT
CASREGNTGELFF
>TRBJ2-7|NA|NA|TRBV4-3
TGCGCCAGCAGCCAAGATCGTGTACACGTCCCGGAGCAGTACTTC
CASSQDRVHVPEQYF
>TRBJ2-7|NA|NA|TRBV27
TGTGCCAGCAGTTCAAGGACAGCCCGCGGGTTCTACGAGCAGTACTTC
CASSSRTARGFYEQYF
>TRBJ1-2|TRBD1|NA|TRBV30
TGTGCCTGTCTGGACAGGGGGACTAACTATGGCTACACCTTC
CACLDRGTNYGYTF
>TRBJ2-3|TRBD2|NA|TRBV9
TGTGCCAGCAGCGTATTCGGGGGGAGCACAGATACGCAGTATTTT
CASSVFGGSTDTQYF
>TRBJ2-7|TRBD1|NA|TRBV7-9
TGTGCCAGCAGCCCTCAGACAGGGGGCCACTCCTACGAGCAGTACTTC
CASSPQTGGHSYEQYF
>TRBJ2-3|TRBD1|NA|TRBV9
TGTGCCAGCAGCTCCGACAGGGACCGCACAGATACGCAGTATTTT
CASSSDRDRTDTQYF
>TRBJ2-5|NA|NA|TRBV4-2
TGTGCCAGCAGCCAGGCAATTGGGGCAGGTTTGGAGACCCAGTACTTC
CASSQAIGAGLETQYF
>TRBJ1-5|NA|NA|TRBV9
TGTGCCAGCAGCGACGGACCGACATTTCAGCCCCAGCATTTT
CASSDGPTFQPQHF
>TRBJ2-7|NA|NA|TRBV5-1
TGCGCCAGCAGCTTACAGGACGGAGTTGGACTCTACGAGCAGTACTTC
CASSLQDGVGLYEQYF